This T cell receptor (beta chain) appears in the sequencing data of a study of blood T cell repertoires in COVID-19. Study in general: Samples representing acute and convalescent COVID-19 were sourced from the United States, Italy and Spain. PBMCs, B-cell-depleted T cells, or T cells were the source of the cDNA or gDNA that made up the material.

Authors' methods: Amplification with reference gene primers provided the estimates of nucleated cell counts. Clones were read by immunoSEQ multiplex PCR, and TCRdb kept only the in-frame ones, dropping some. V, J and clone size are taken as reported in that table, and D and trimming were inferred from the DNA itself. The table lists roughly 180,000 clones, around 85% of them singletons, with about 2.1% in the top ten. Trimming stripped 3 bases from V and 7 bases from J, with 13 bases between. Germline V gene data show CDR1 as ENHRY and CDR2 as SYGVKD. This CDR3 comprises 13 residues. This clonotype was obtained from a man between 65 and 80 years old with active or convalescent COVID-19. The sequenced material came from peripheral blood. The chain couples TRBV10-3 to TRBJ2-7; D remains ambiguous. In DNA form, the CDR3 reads TGTGCCATCAGTGATGGGCTGATGAAGGAGCAGTACTTC. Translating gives CAISDGLMKEQYF.